The 19 T cell receptor beta chains presented below share a single source sample, sequenced in a study of blood T cell repertoires in COVID-19. Profiled with immunoSEQ multiplex PCR; TCRdb holds only in-frame clones, not every one. The sample shows about 40,000 clones, 70% to 90% of them seen only once. The sequenced sample consisted of peripheral blood. All receptors come from a human donor in a cohort sampled during active COVID-19.

The chain joins TRBV2 to TRBJ1-4; D is uncertain. Germline CDR1 reads SNHLY; CDR2 reads FYNNEI. The CDR3 is 13 amino acids. Between the trimmed V and J ends, which lost 4 bases and 10 bases, there was a span of 13 bases. CDR3 DNA sequence: TGTGCCAGCAGTGTTCGTGACCGCGGAAAACTGTTTTTT. Translation gives CASSVRDRGKLFF. Full variable domain (remainder filled in from reference TRBV2 and TRBJ1-4): EPEVTQTPSHQVTQMGQEVILRCVPISNHLYFYWYRQILGQKVEFLVSFYNNEISEKSEIFDDQFSVERPDGSNFTLKIRSTKLEDSAMYFCASSVRDRGKLFFGSGTQLSVL.

The chain links TRBV2 to TRBJ2-5, with 8 bases identical to TRBD1. Germline V CDR1 and CDR2: SNHLY, FYNNEI. The CDR3 is made up of 14 amino acids. Trimming cost V 5 bases and J 3 bases; bases outside gene matches: 5. The CDR3 loop reads CASSFRTGKETQYF. Written as DNA, the CDR3 is TGTGCCAGCAGTTTTCGGACAGGGAAAGAGACCCAGTACTTC.

This chain links TRBV19 with TRBJ1-1; D call uncertain. Between the trimmed V and J ends, which lost 0 bases and 1 base, there was a span of 9 bases. The CDR3 runs 15 residues. Germline CDR1 reads LNHDA; CDR2 reads SQIVND (reference sequence). CDR3 protein: CASSIDLSRNTEAFF. The CDR3 DNA sequence: TGTGCCAGTAGTATAGATCTGTCTAGGAACACTGAAGCTTTCTTT.

V and J are TRBV7-6 and TRBJ2-3; 10 bases are a match to TRBD2. The length of the CDR3 is 15 residues. Trimming at V came to 4 bases and at J to 5 bases, leaving 6 bases not matched to a gene. Germline loops: CDR1 SGHVS, CDR2 FNYEAQ. CDR3: CASSYSGGAVDTQYF. In nucleotides, the CDR3 is TGTGCCAGCAGCTACAGCGGGGGGGCCGTAGATACGCAGTATTTT.

The chain joins TRBV30 to TRBJ1-1; the D gene is possibly TRBD1 (6 bases). V lost 0 bases and J lost 5, with 10 bases in between. The CDR3 has 13 residues. CDR1 and CDR2 (germline): GTSNPN, SVGIG (reference sequence). CDR3: CAWSVHRETEAFF. CDR3 in DNA: TGTGCCTGGAGTGTACACAGGGAAACTGAAGCTTTCTTT. The full variable domain, with the rest looked up from reference TRBV30 and TRBJ1-1, is SQTIHQWPATLVQPVGSPLSLECTVEGTSNPNLYWYRQAAGRGLQLLFYSVGIGQISSEVPQNLSASRPQDRQFILSSKKLLLSDSGFYLCAWSVHRETEAFFGQGTRLTVV.

A single count supports this clone. The chain combines TRBV6-2 or TRBV6-3 with TRBJ2-2; TRBD1 aligns across 9 bases. J gave up 6 bases and V 3 bases, and 5 bases lay outside the gene matches. Per the germline V gene, CDR1 is MNHEY and CDR2 is SVGEGT. This CDR3 comprises 15 residues. The CDR3 protein is CASSYLDRGSGELFF. CDR3 in DNA: TGTGCCAGCAGTTATCTGGACAGGGGCTCCGGGGAGCTGTTTTTT.

This clone came up once. The genes are TRBV27 and TRBJ1-1; TRBD1 might be the D (6 bases). Trimming cost V 0 bases and J 0 bases, with 17 bases left between them. In germline, CDR1 is MNHEY, CDR2 SMNVEV (reference sequence). The CDR3 runs 18 residues. CDR3 sequence (DNA): TGTGCCAGCAGTTTATCGAACTTTATCACAGGGCTGAACACTGAAGCTTTCTTT. Its protein is CASSLSNFITGLNTEAFF.

This sequence joins TRBV4-1 and TRBJ1-2; TRBD1 matches 10 bases. The germline V gene has CDR1 MGHRA and CDR2 YSYEKL. With 0 bases clipped from V and 4 bases from J, the junction kept 8 bases outside the gene matches. This CDR3 has 17 amino acids. In nucleotides, the CDR3 is TGCGCCAGCAGCCAAGAGCACCGACAGGGGGCGGGCTATGGCTACACCTTC. Its translation: CASSQEHRQGAGYGYTF.

The gene calls are TRBV10-3 and TRBJ1-5; maybe TRBD1 (6 bases). V was pared by 9 bases and J by 2 bases, with 14 bases between. The CDR3 contains 14 residues. Germline CDR1 reads ENHRY; CDR2 reads SYGVKD. The CDR3 DNA is TGTGCCATAGCAGGGGTAGATGGCAATCAGCCCCAGCATTTT. Protein product: CAIAGVDGNQPQHF.

The chain uses TRBV24-1 and TRBJ2-3, with TRBD2 identical over 14 bases. Germline CDR1 KGHDR, CDR2 SFDVKD. The CDR3 is 17 residues long. J lost 6 bases, V lost 4 bases, and 8 bases had no gene match. CDR3 nucleotide sequence: TGTGCCACCAGTGACGCGACTAGCGGGGGGGCGCGGGATACGCAGTATTTT. Its protein product is CATSDATSGGARDTQYF.

This sequence joins TRBV7-9 and TRBJ1-2; 7 bases line up with TRBD1. This CDR3 has 14 residues. Trimming cost V 5 bases and J 5 bases; bases outside gene matches: 8. Germline lookup yields CDR1 SEHNR and CDR2 FQNEAQ (reference sequence). CDR3 DNA: TGTGCCAGCAGCAGGGACAGCTTTGGGTATGGCTACACCTTC. Translating gives CASSRDSFGYGYTF.

The rearrangement joins TRBV7-2 to TRBJ2-3, with 15 bases fitting TRBD2. The J segment lost 11 bases and the V segment lost 5 bases, leaving 11 bases of the junction unmatched. Germline-derived CDR1 and CDR2 are SGHTA and FQGNSA. CDR3 length: 16 residues. CDR3 loop: CASSPRRTSGGARQYF. In DNA, the CDR3 is TGTGCCAGCAGCCCTCGGAGGACTAGCGGGGGGGCCCGGCAGTATTTT.

The rearrangement links TRBV3-1 (or the pseudogene TRBV3-2) to TRBJ2-7, with 8 bases matching TRBD1. The CDR3 length is 16 residues. Germline V gene lookup returns CDR1 LGHDT and CDR2 YNNKEL (reference sequence). Trimming at V came to 0 bases and at J to 2 bases, leaving 6 bases not matched to a gene. The CDR3 loop is CASSQDGTGQTYEQYF. The CDR3 DNA reads as TGTGCCAGCAGCCAAGATGGGACAGGCCAGACCTACGAGCAGTACTTC.

The chain joins TRBV6-1 to TRBJ1-1, with a possible D match to TRBD1 (5 bases). V was pared by 2 bases and J by 4 bases, with 11 bases between. CDR1 MNHNS and CDR2 SASEGT come from the germline V gene. The CDR3 consists of 14 residues. The CDR3 spells CASSEQGRGTEAFF. In DNA form, the CDR3 reads TGTGCCAGCAGTGAACAGGGTCGCGGCACTGAAGCTTTCTTT.

The chain has TRBV2 and TRBJ1-2, with D perhaps TRBD1 (5 bases). The germline gives CDR1 SNHLY, CDR2 FYNNEI. This CDR3 has 14 residues. Deletions cut 0 bases from V and 4 bases from J, with 9 bases between. Written as DNA, the CDR3 is TGTGCCAGCAGTGAAGCAGGGGTCCGCTATGGCTACACCTTC. This sequence encodes CASSEAGVRYGYTF. Filled out from reference TRBV2 and TRBJ1-2, the complete variable domain reads EPEVTQTPSHQVTQMGQEVILRCVPISNHLYFYWYRQILGQKVEFLVSFYNNEISEKSEIFDDQFSVERPDGSNFTLKIRSTKLEDSAMYFCASSEAGVRYGYTFGSGTRLTVV.

The chain uses TRBV18 and TRBJ1-5; a weak D match, TRBD1 (5 bases). CDR3 length: 15 residues. Trimming took 1 base from V and 4 from J, leaving 11 bases between them. Germline V gene data show CDR1 as KGHSH and CDR2 as LQKENI. Here the CDR3 reads CASSPQGKGNQPQHF. CDR3 nucleotides: TGTGCCAGCTCACCACAGGGGAAGGGGAATCAGCCCCAGCATTTT.

This clone has only a few counts. This chain links TRBV27 with TRBJ2-1; tentatively, D is TRBD1 (5 bases). Trimming took 5 bases from V and 8 from J, leaving 19 bases between them. This CDR3 comprises 15 residues. CDR1 is MNHEY and CDR2 is SMNVEV in the germline V gene (reference sequence). The CDR3 region has the DNA TGTGCCAGCAGTAACCGTTTAGGGGCGAACCATGAGCAGTTCTTC. As protein: CASSNRLGANHEQFF.

The V call is TRBV10-3, the J call TRBJ2-1, with 7 bases identical to TRBD2. The germline gives CDR1 ENHRY, CDR2 SYGVKD. J gave up 0 bases and V 4 bases, and 12 bases lay outside the gene matches. CDR3 length: 18 residues. Written as DNA, the CDR3 is TGTGCCATCAGTGGAGGGGCGGGGGACCTCAGCTCCTACAATGAGCAGTTCTTC. Translated, it gives CAISGGAGDLSSYNEQFF.

The gene calls are TRBV9 and TRBJ2-1, with 8 bases that match TRBD2. This CDR3 is built from 16 residues. Germline CDR1 reads SGDLS; CDR2 reads YYNGEE. J lost 4 bases, V lost 4 bases, and 10 bases had no gene match. CDR3 loop: CASSPTGGGLYNEQFF. CDR3 DNA: TGTGCCAGCAGCCCGACCGGGGGGGGATTATACAATGAGCAGTTCTTC.